A single sample is the source of the 23 T cell receptor beta chains below, sequenced in a study of T cell responses to AZD1222 COVID-19 vaccine. Only in-frame clones appear in the TCRdb table, and some are missing; sequencing was by immunoSEQ multiplex PCR. The top ten hold about 3.5% of the sample, which has about 140,000 clones, approximately 90% seen once. Source: peripheral blood, taken on day 0 of AZD1222 vaccination. Receptors originate from an adult in good health.

The chain recombines TRBV6-6 with TRBJ2-1; D is ambiguous. Deletions cut 7 bases from V and 3 bases from J, with 7 bases between. This CDR3 spans 12 amino acids. Germline V gene sequence: CDR1 MNHNY, CDR2 SVGAGI (reference sequence). The CDR3 is CASTLNYNEQFF. Here the CDR3 DNA reads TGTGCCAGCACCCTCAACTACAATGAGCAGTTCTTC.

The chain has TRBV11-2 and TRBJ1-2; D possibly corresponds to TRBD1 (5 bases). The V end was cut by 3 bases, the J end by 7 bases, with 9 bases between. From germline, CDR1 is SGHAT and CDR2 FQNNGV. This CDR3 spans 12 amino acids. The CDR3 DNA is TGTGCCAGCAGCTTGGGGCGGGGTGGCTACACCTTC. This encodes CASSLGRGGYTF. Filled out from reference TRBV11-2 and TRBJ1-2, the complete variable domain reads EAGVAQSPRYKIIEKRQSVAFWCNPISGHATLYWYQQILGQGPKLLIQFQNNGVVDDSQLPKDRFSAERLKGVDSTLKIQPAKLEDSAVYLCASSLGRGGYTFGSGTRLTVV.

V and J are TRBV5-4 and TRBJ2-7; D gene ambiguous. The CDR3 is made up of 13 amino acids. V lost 3 bases, J lost 6 bases, and 13 bases lay in between. From germline, CDR1 is SGHNT and CDR2 YYREEE (reference sequence). The CDR3 bases are TGTGCCAGCAGCTCGAAGGACCTGCGCGAGCAGTACTTC. Translated, it gives CASSSKDLREQYF.

The genes are TRBV24-1 and TRBJ2-7; no definite D call. CDR1 and CDR2 from the germline V gene are KGHDR and SFDVKD. CDR3 length equals 9 residues. Trimming pared 9 bases from V and 2 bases from J, leaving 1 base between. The CDR3 reads CATAYEQYF. DNA of the CDR3: TGTGCCACCGCCTACGAGCAGTACTTC.

The CDR3 DNA reads TGTGCCAGCAGTGAATATCTCCAGCTGACTTCTGGAAACACCATATATTTT. Its translation: CASSEYLQLTSGNTIYF. The rearrangement links TRBV6-1 to TRBJ1-3; D gene ambiguous. From germline, CDR1 is MNHNS and CDR2 SASEGT. The CDR3 is 17 residues long. The V and J ends lost 2 bases and 1 base respectively, with 15 bases between them.

V usage is TRBV7-9 and J usage is TRBJ2-7; the match to TRBD1 covers 8 bases. This CDR3 is built from 19 residues. V gave up 5 bases and J gave up 7 bases; unmatched junction bases: 25. Germline CDR1 reads SEHNR; CDR2 reads FQNEAQ (reference sequence). This CDR3 is CASSATPGQVFLPPYEQYF. In nucleotides, the CDR3 is TGTGCCAGCAGCGCTACCCCGGGACAGGTCTTCCTCCCTCCTTATGAGCAGTACTTC.

The chain carries TRBV20-1 and TRBJ2-5, with 7 nucleotides matching TRBD2. V lost 3 bases and J lost 1; bases outside the gene matches: 5. CDR1 and CDR2 from the germline V gene are DFQATT and SNEGSKA (reference sequence). The CDR3 spans 14 residues. The CDR3 nucleotides read TGCAGTGCTAGTGGGGCGGGGGTCCAAGAGACCCAGTACTTC. Its translation: CSASGAGVQETQYF.

A few counts support this clone. V and J are TRBV10-1 and TRBJ2-1; 7 nucleotides agree with TRBD2. The CDR3 has 14 residues. From germline, CDR1 is WNHNN and CDR2 SYGVQD (reference sequence). J gave up 5 bases and V 6 bases, and 7 bases lay outside the gene matches. CDR3 amino acids: CASSWDYWNNEQFF. CDR3 DNA: TGCGCCAGCAGCTGGGACTATTGGAACAATGAGCAGTTCTTC.

This clone has more than one count but fewer than ten. The rearrangement uses TRBV4-1 and TRBJ1-6; D unclear. The V end was cut by 1 base, the J end by 0 bases, with 16 bases between. Germline V lookup: CDR1 MGHRA, CDR2 YSYEKL. CDR3 length: 19 residues. The CDR3 nucleotides read TGCGCCAGCAGCCAAGTCGGTGGCCGCCCGAGCTCCTATAATTCACCCCTCCACTTT. This translates into CASSQVGGRPSSYNSPLHF.

This clone came up once. This rearrangement joins TRBV9 to TRBJ1-1, with 8 positions matching TRBD1. Germline-derived CDR1 and CDR2 are SGDLS and YYNGEE. CDR3 size: 16 residues. With V trimmed by 4 bases and J by 6 bases, 14 bases remained unmatched. CDR3 DNA sequence: TGTGCCAGCAGCCCACAACTAAAGACAGGGGAAGCTGAAGCTTTCTTT. It yields the protein CASSPQLKTGEAEAFF.

The chain joins TRBV18 to TRBJ2-5; 8 nucleotides line up with TRBD1. J lost 3 bases, V lost 5 bases, and 2 bases had no gene match. The CDR3 contains 13 residues. Germline assignment: CDR1 KGHSH and CDR2 LQKENI. The CDR3 DNA reads TGTGCCAGCTCATCGGACAGGGAAGAGACCCAGTACTTC. This translates into CASSSDREETQYF.

The J gene is TRBJ1-6, the V gene TRBV25-1; D possibly corresponds to TRBD1 (6 bases). Deletions cut 7 bases from V and 8 bases from J, with 21 bases between. The CDR3 extends over 16 amino acids. Per the germline V gene, CDR1 is MGHDK and CDR2 is SYGVNS. The CDR3 nucleotides read TGTGCCAGCACCCCTGCGGACCTGGGGGGCCATTCACCCCTCCACTTT. Translation gives CASTPADLGGHSPLHF.

Concerning this clone itself: An end of the junction does not agree with germline; a read error may underlie this. The chain carries TRBV24-1 and TRBJ2-1; D is possibly TRBD1 (6 bases). In germline, CDR1 is KGHDR, CDR2 SFDVKD. The CDR3 sequence is 14 residues long. DNA of the CDR3: TGTGCCATCAGTGATATTGGCCGAGGGGGTGAGCAGTTCTTC. Encoded protein: CAISDIGRGGEQFF.

The rearrangement links TRBV7-2 to TRBJ1-2; weak D call: TRBD1 (5 bases). Trimming pared 5 bases from V and 4 bases from J, leaving 11 bases between. This CDR3 contains 13 residues. Per the germline V gene, CDR1 is SGHTA and CDR2 is FQGNSA. CDR3 amino acids: CASSLRGTYGYTF. The CDR3 nucleotides read TGTGCCAGCAGCCTCCGCGGGACCTATGGCTACACCTTC.

The chain joins TRBV7-6 to TRBJ2-3; D is unclear. Per the germline V gene, CDR1 is SGHVS and CDR2 is FNYEAQ. Trimming left V 5 bases short and J 3 bases short, with 24 bases between. The CDR3 extends over 18 amino acids. CDR3 protein: CASSPLAAAASGTDTQYF. The DNA of the CDR3 is TGTGCCAGCAGCCCCCTCGCCGCCGCAGCCTCGGGTACAGATACGCAGTATTTT.

This clone has ten or more counts. This chain joins TRBV5-1 and TRBJ2-2; perhaps TRBD2 as D (5 bases). This CDR3 comprises 15 residues. V lost 4 bases, J lost 6 bases, and 16 bases lay in between. The germline V gene encodes CDR1 SGHRS and CDR2 YFSETQ. CDR3 sequence (DNA): TGCGCCAGCAGCCGCCTTTTGGACGGGGCCGGGGAGCTGTTTTTT. The encoded protein is CASSRLLDGAGELFF.

The rearrangement uses TRBV5-1 and TRBJ2-3, with no clear D. With 0 bases removed from V and 3 bases from J, the gap between germline ends came to 8 bases. Germline assignment: CDR1 SGHRS and CDR2 YFSETQ. CDR3 length: 14 amino acids. CDR3 region: CASSLDVQTDTQYF. Written as DNA, the CDR3 is TGCGCCAGCAGCTTGGATGTCCAGACAGATACGCAGTATTTT.

The J gene is TRBJ2-5, the V gene TRBV10-2, with D possibly TRBD2 on 5 matching bases. Germline V gene sequence: CDR1 WSHSY, CDR2 SAAADI. The ends were cut back, 6 bases at V and 4 bases at J, with 12 bases in the middle. The CDR3 length is 13 residues. CDR3 residues: CASSSTNPETQYF. CDR3 bases: TGCGCCAGCAGCTCGACTAACCCAGAGACCCAGTACTTC.

The chain has TRBV10-3 and TRBJ2-1; no reliable D call. Germline-derived CDR1 and CDR2 are ENHRY and SYGVKD. The CDR3 is 13 amino acids. Trimming removed 2 bases at V and 10 bases at J, with 12 bases between. CDR3 nucleotide sequence: TGTGCCATCAGTGAGAAAAGGGATGGAGAGCAGTTCTTC. Translated, it gives CAISEKRDGEQFF.

V and J are TRBV7-9 and TRBJ1-1, with 7 bases aligning to TRBD1. V lost 5 bases and J lost 6; bases outside the gene matches: 9. The CDR3 runs to 14 residues. The germline CDR1 and CDR2 sequences are SEHNR and FQNEAQ (reference sequence). CDR3 nucleotides: TGTGCCAGCAGCAGGAGACAGGGCGAGGCTGAAGCTTTCTTT. It translates to CASSRRQGEAEAFF.

This chain uses TRBV18 with TRBJ1-1; the D is unclear. The CDR3 length is 17 residues. The germline V and J ends were trimmed by 3 bases and 0 bases, with 17 bases remaining between them. Germline-derived CDR1 and CDR2 are KGHSH and LQKENI. CDR3 sequence: CASSPLVGRLMNTEAFF. CDR3 coding DNA: TGTGCCAGCTCACCCCTCGTAGGACGGCTGATGAACACTGAAGCTTTCTTT.

The chain uses TRBV18 and TRBJ2-2; maybe TRBD1 (5 bases). V was pared by 2 bases and J by 1 base, with 11 bases between. Germline assignment: CDR1 KGHSH and CDR2 LQKENI. CDR3 length: 16 amino acids. CDR3 sequence (DNA): TGTGCCAGCTCACCAATAGATCAGGGGAACACCGGGGAGCTGTTTTTT. Its translation is CASSPIDQGNTGELFF.

The rearrangement joins TRBV7-2 to TRBJ1-2; D is possibly TRBD1 (6 bases). Germline loops: CDR1 SGHTA, CDR2 FQGNSA. The V gene lost 8 bases and the J gene lost 1 base, with 17 bases spanning the gap. CDR3 length: 15 amino acids. CDR3 DNA: TGTGCCAGCGAAGACTGGGGGGGGCGTAACTATGGCTACACCTTC. The encoded protein is CASEDWGGRNYGYTF.